This T cell receptor beta chain was sequenced in a study of blood T cell repertoires in COVID-19. The germline V gene has CDR1 WNHNN and CDR2 SYGVQD (reference sequence). CDR3 length: 15 residues. The V gene end was trimmed by 2 bases and the J gene end by 6 bases; junction bases not matched to a gene: 9. Clinical histories supplied by participants themselves formed the basis of cohort assignment. The protocol was immunoSEQ multiplex PCR, while the TCRdb copy is restricted to in-frame clones and leaves out a portion. The sample contains 200,000 to 250,000 clones, around 90% of which appear only once.

The sequenced sample consisted of PBMCs or T cells enriched from blood (not recorded which). The chain links TRBV10-1 to TRBJ2-5; 7 positions match TRBD1. This TCR derives from a man aged 25 to 40 who had been exposed to COVID-19. CDR3 nucleotides: TGCGCCAGCAGTGAGCCTAATGGGACAGACCAGACCCAGTACTTC. Amino acid sequence: CASSEPNGTDQTQYF.